A single sample is the source of the 13 T cell receptor beta chains below, sequenced in a study of T cell repertoires in cytomegalovirus infection. TCRdb itself ran the reads through MiXCR, one entry per CDR3 protein. The data hold roughly 81,000 distinct CDR3 sequences, with about 4% observed a single time. Input material: PBMCs. Every receptor here comes from a human donor in good health (CMV status not recorded). Some clones in this sample may be carry-over from other donors' samples.

At least ten counts were recorded for this clonotype. This chain links TRBV19 with TRBJ1-1, with D possibly being TRBD1 (5 bases). Germline values: CDR1 LNHDA, CDR2 SQIVND (reference sequence). This CDR3 comprises 16 residues. The ends were cut back, 3 bases at V and 6 bases at J, with 20 bases in the middle. The CDR3 nucleotides are TGTGCCAGTAGTATCTTGAGGGACTGGTATTCGGCTGAAGCTTTCTTT. It yields the protein CASSILRDWYSAEAFF.

This clonotype was found many times. The rearrangement joins TRBV7-2 to TRBJ1-4; D remains ambiguous. Germline CDR1 and CDR2: SGHTA and FQGNSA. The CDR3 covers 13 residues. Trimming removed 0 bases from V and 6 bases from J, with 5 bases in between. The CDR3 reads CASSLAQDEKLFF. The CDR3 DNA reads as TGTGCCAGCAGCTTAGCGCAGGATGAAAAACTGTTTTTT. Supplemented by reference TRBV7-2 and TRBJ1-4, the full variable domain reads GAGVSQSPSNKVTEKGKDVELRCDPISGHTALYWYRQSLGQGLEFLIYFQGNSAPDKSGLPSDRFSAERTGGSVSTLTIQRTQQEDSAVYLCASSLAQDEKLFFGSGTQLSVL.

This clonotype was seen ten or more times. The chain links TRBV10-3 to TRBJ1-2; the D gene is possibly TRBD1 (6 bases). The CDR3 extends over 13 amino acids. Trimming shortened V by 6 bases and J by 0 bases, and 8 bases separated the two germline ends. Germline V gene sequence: CDR1 ENHRY, CDR2 SYGVKD. CDR3 amino acids: CAISGQSNYGYTF. CDR3 in DNA: TGTGCCATCAGCGGACAGTCTAACTATGGCTACACCTTC.

This clonotype has ten or more counts. The chain combines TRBV28 with TRBJ1-1; 8 bases align to TRBD1. The CDR3 runs 14 residues. The germline V gene has CDR1 MDHEN and CDR2 SYDVKM. V lost 5 bases to trimming and J lost 5 bases; unmatched junction nucleotides: 7. As DNA, the CDR3 is TGTGCCAGCAGTCCGGGACAGGTTTTGACTGAAGCTTTCTTT. Encoded protein: CASSPGQVLTEAFF.

In this sample, this clonotype turned up many times. The chain links TRBV6-2 or TRBV6-3 to TRBJ1-1; D is unresolved. CDR1 and CDR2 from the germline V gene are MNHEY and SVGEGT. This CDR3 comprises 14 residues. V dropped 7 bases and J dropped 5 bases, with 17 bases sitting between them. CDR3 region: CASNNSGRRTEAFF. CDR3 in DNA: TGTGCCAGCAATAATTCGGGCAGGCGGACTGAAGCTTTCTTT.

The sample holds many counts of this clonotype. This rearrangement joins TRBV12-3 or TRBV12-4 to TRBJ1-5; 10 bases align to TRBD1. J gave up 3 bases and V 3 bases, and 5 bases lay outside the gene matches. The CDR3 is 16 amino acids. Written as DNA, the CDR3 is TGTGCCAGCAGTTTTCCGGGACAGGGGTCCAATCAGCCCCAGCATTTT. Translated: CASSFPGQGSNQPQHF.

This clonotype has ten or more counts. This chain connects TRBV23-1 to TRBJ1-1; tentative D call: TRBD1 (5 bases). Being an ORF, TRBV23-1 has a function that is uncertain. The CDR3 has 15 amino acids. The V gene lost 0 bases and the J gene lost 1 base, with 9 bases spanning the gap. The CDR3 DNA follows: TGCGCCAGCAGTCAATCAAGGGGACGGAACACTGAAGCTTTCTTT. It is translated as CASSQSRGRNTEAFF.

This clonotype was seen many times. The chain employs TRBV12-3 or TRBV12-4 and TRBJ2-5; TRBD2 agrees at 7 bases. J lost 3 bases, V lost 4 bases, and 2 bases had no gene match. The CDR3 length is 13 residues. CDR3 sequence: CASSWLAEETQYF. CDR3 coding DNA: TGTGCCAGCAGTTGGCTAGCGGAAGAGACCCAGTACTTC.

This clonotype has at least ten counts. The V gene is TRBV7-2, the J gene TRBJ2-3; D is perhaps TRBD1 (6 bases). Germline CDR1 SGHTA, CDR2 FQGNSA. Trimming took off 3 bases at V and 2 bases at J, with 12 bases between the two ends. This CDR3 contains 15 residues. The CDR3 DNA reads as TGTGCCAGCAGCTTTTCGGGACATCACACAGATACGCAGTATTTT. Its protein is CASSFSGHHTDTQYF.

This clonotype was detected ten times or more. The J gene is TRBJ2-1, the V gene TRBV24-1; 10 nucleotides align to TRBD1. From germline, CDR1 is KGHDR and CDR2 SFDVKD. This CDR3 has 16 amino acids. V was clipped by 3 bases and J by 4 bases; unmatched bases: 5. The CDR3 loop reads CATSDAGQGMYNEQFF. The DNA of the CDR3 is TGTGCCACCAGTGATGCGGGACAGGGGATGTACAATGAGCAGTTCTTC.

This clonotype appeared many times. The chain links TRBV28 to TRBJ1-2; maybe TRBD1 (5 bases). The CDR3 is 14 amino acids. V dropped 5 bases and J dropped 8 bases, with 18 bases sitting between them. Germline assignment: CDR1 MDHEN and CDR2 SYDVKM. The CDR3 loop is CASSVRSRRDGYTF. The CDR3 DNA follows: TGTGCCAGCAGTGTCAGGAGCCGAAGGGACGGCTACACCTTC.

This clonotype was seen at least ten times. This chain uses TRBV4-3 with TRBJ1-1; D remains ambiguous. There are 13 residues in the CDR3. Trimming cost V 1 base and J 3 bases, with 6 bases left between them. Germline lookup yields CDR1 LGHNA and CDR2 YSLEER. The DNA for the CDR3 is TGCGCCAGCAGCCAAGCTTTCCACACTGAAGCTTTCTTT. Protein: CASSQAFHTEAFF.

This clonotype was recorded many times. For the CDR3, the DNA is TGTGCCAGCACCAGACAGAGCGGGATGAACACTGAAGCTTTCTTT. Protein: CASTRQSGMNTEAFF. The rearrangement joins TRBV6-1 to TRBJ1-1, with D perhaps matching TRBD1 (5 bases). This CDR3 is 15 amino acids long. V was trimmed by 7 bases and J by 0 bases, leaving 15 bases between them. CDR1 and CDR2 (germline): MNHNS, SASEGT.